The T cell receptor beta chain under discussion was sequenced for a study of regulatory T cells in long-lasting Graves disease. Whole-study context: Patients newly diagnosed with Graves' had been on antithyroid drugs for under 3 months.

Construction of TCR beta libraries relied on iRepertoire HTBI primers and on Arm-PCR targeting CDR3 regions. In TCRdb, the multiplex PCR reads were re-called with MiXCR into one record per CDR3 protein. In the table there are approximately 400,000 distinct CDR3 sequences, 14% to 15% of which are singletons. Points on this clonotype: Its antigen is currently unknown.

Time point described: newly diagnosed GD, antithyroid drugs for less than 3 months. RNA extracted from PBMCs served as the sequencing template. Overall study results and limits: Relative to newly diagnosed Graves' patients, persistent ones had lower TCR diversity. Persistent disease samples used TRBV28, TRBJ1-2 and TRBJ2-5 preferentially.

The germline V gene encodes CDR1 KGHDR and CDR2 SFDVKD. Trimming removed 4 bases from V and 2 bases from J, with 9 bases in between. The CDR3 contains 14 residues. This same sample was also part of a study on T cells in Graves' hyperthyroidism and ophthalmopathy.

J is TRBJ2-3 and V is TRBV24-1; maybe TRBD1 (5 bases). The sequencing used peripheral blood mononuclear cells (PBMCs), collected at new diagnosis, from a patient treated with antithyroid drugs. This TCR was sampled from a young woman with Graves disease. For the CDR3, the DNA is TGTGCCACCAGTGACCCCAGGGACACAGATACGCAGTATTTT. It is translated as CATSDPRDTDTQYF.